This T cell receptor (beta chain) was sequenced during a study of blood T cell repertoires in COVID-19. Some clones are missing from TCRdb's copy, which holds only in-frame ones; the method was immunoSEQ multiplex PCR. The profile shows about 170,000 clones, around 82% of them singletons. About this clone itself: The sample has other DNA sequences that encode this CDR3 too.

Between the trimmed V and J ends, which lost 5 bases and 4 bases, there was a span of 9 bases. The CDR3 is made up of 13 amino acids. CDR1 is SGHTA, CDR2 FQGNSA, per germline. J is TRBJ1-3 and V is TRBV7-2; D is unclear. This receptor was identified in a man aged 70 or older with active or convalescent COVID-19. The sequencing input was peripheral blood. CDR3 nucleotides: TGTGCCAGCAGCACCCGCGGCGGAAACACCATATATTTT. Protein: CASSTRGGNTIYF.